What follows is one TCR beta chain and its context. This record comes from a study of blood T cell repertoires in COVID-19. Study at large: The United States, Italy and Spain supplied acute and convalescent COVID-19 samples. Nucleic acid was either cDNA or gDNA, and it came from T cells, B-cell-depleted T cells, or PBMCs.

Using immunoSEQ multiplex PCR, the repertoire was profiled, and TCRdb retains in-frame clones only, with some absent. The table lists tens of thousands of clones, over 75% of them singletons. Seattle patients were enrolled while actively infected and followed longitudinally. This sequence was found in an elderly man with COVID-19, enrolled during active disease. What was sequenced was peripheral blood.

This CDR3 reads CASSRERGNIQYF. CDR3 DNA: TGTGCCAGCAGCCGGGAAAGGGGGAACATTCAGTACTTC. This chain links TRBV5-4 with TRBJ2-4; D is possibly TRBD1 (6 bases). This CDR3 spans 13 amino acids. The V gene lost 4 bases and the J gene lost 7 bases, with 12 bases spanning the gap. CDR1 and CDR2 (germline): SGHNT, YYREEE (reference sequence).